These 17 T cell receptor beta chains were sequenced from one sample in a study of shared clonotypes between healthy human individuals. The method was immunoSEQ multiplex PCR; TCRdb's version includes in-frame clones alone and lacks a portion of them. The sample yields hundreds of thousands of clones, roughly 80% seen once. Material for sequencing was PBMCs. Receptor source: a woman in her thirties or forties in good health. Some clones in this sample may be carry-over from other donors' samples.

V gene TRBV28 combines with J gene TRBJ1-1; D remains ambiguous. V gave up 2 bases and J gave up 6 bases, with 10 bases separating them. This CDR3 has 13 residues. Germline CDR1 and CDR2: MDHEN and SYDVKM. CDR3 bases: TGTGCCAGCAGTTTAAATCTCGGAGCTGAAGCTTTCTTT. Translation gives CASSLNLGAEAFF.

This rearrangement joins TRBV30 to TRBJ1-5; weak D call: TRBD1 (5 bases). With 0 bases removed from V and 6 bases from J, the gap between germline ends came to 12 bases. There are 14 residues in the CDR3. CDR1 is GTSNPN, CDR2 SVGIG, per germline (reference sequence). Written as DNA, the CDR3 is TGTGCCTGGAGTGTAAGTGGGGGGGGTCAGCCCCAGCATTTT. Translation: CAWSVSGGGQPQHF.

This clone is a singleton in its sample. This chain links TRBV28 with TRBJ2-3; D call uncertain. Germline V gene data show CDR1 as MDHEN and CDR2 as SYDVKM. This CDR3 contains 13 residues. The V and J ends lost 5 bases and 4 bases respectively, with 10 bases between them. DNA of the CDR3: TGTGCCAGCAGTCCCCACAGTTCAGATACGCAGTATTTT. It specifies CASSPHSSDTQYF.

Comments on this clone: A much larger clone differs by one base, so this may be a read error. The CDR3: CASSDGNTGELFF. For the CDR3, the DNA is TGTGCCAGCAGTGACGGGAACACCGGGGAGCTGTTTTTT. The V call is TRBV6-4, the J call TRBJ2-2; D unclear. Germline assignment: CDR1 MRHNA and CDR2 SNTAGT. V lost 2 bases, J lost 1 base, and 2 bases lay in between. This CDR3 region has 13 residues.

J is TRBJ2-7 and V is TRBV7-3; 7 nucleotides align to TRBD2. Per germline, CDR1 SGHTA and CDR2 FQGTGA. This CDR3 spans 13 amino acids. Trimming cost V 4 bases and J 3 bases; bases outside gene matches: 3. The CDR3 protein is CASSYGLGYEQYF. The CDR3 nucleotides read TGTGCCAGCAGCTACGGACTAGGCTACGAGCAGTACTTC.

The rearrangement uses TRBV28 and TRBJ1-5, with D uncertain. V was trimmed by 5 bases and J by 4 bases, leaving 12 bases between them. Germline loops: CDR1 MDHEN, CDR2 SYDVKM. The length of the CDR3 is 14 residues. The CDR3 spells CASSAQTGNQPQHF. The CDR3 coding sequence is TGTGCCAGCAGTGCCCAGACGGGGAATCAGCCCCAGCATTTT.

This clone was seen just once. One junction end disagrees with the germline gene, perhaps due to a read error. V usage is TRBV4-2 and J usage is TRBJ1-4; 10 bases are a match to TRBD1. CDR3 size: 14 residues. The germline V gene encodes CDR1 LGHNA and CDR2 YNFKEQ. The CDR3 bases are TGTGCCAGCAGCCCGGACAGGGGGGATGAAAAGCTGTTTTTT. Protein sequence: CASSPDRGDEKLFF.

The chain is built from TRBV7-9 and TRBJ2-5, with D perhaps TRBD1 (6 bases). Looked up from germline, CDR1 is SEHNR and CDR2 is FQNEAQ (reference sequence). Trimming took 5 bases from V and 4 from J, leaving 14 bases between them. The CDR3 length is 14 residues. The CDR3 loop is CASSAQTGRETQYF. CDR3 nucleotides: TGTGCCAGCAGCGCTCAAACAGGGCGAGAGACCCAGTACTTC.

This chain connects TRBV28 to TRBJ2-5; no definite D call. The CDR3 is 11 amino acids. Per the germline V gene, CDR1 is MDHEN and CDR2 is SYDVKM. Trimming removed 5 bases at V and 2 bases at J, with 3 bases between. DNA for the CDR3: TGTGCCAGCAGTCAACAAGAGACCCAGTACTTC. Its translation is CASSQQETQYF.

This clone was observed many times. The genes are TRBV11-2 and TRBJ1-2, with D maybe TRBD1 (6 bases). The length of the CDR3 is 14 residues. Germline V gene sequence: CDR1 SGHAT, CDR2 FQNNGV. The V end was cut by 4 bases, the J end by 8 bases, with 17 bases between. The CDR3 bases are TGTGCCAGCAGCTATGCGGGGGCGGGCGGCGGCTACACCTTC. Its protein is CASSYAGAGGGYTF.

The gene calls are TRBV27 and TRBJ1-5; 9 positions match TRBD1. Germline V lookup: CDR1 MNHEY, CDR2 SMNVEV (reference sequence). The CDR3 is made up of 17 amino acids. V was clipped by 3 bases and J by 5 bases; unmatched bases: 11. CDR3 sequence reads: CASSFVGTGKMYQPQHF. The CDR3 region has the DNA TGTGCCAGCAGTTTCGTAGGGACAGGGAAGATGTATCAGCCCCAGCATTTT.

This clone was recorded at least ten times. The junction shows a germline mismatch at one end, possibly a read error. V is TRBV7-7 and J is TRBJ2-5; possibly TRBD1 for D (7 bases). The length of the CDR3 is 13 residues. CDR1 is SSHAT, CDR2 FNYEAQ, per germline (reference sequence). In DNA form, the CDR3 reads TGTGCTAGCAGCTTAAAGCAGGGGGGGACCCAGTACTTC. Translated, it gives CASSLKQGGTQYF.

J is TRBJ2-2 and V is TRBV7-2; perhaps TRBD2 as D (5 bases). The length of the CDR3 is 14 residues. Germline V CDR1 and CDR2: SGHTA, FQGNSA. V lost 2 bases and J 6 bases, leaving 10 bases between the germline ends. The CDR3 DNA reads TGTGCCAGCAGCTTATTTCGGGGTCCCGGGGAGCTGTTTTTT. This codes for CASSLFRGPGELFF. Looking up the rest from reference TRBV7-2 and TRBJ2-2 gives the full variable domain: GAGVSQSPSNKVTEKGKDVELRCDPISGHTALYWYRQSLGQGLEFLIYFQGNSAPDKSGLPSDRFSAERTGGSVSTLTIQRTQQEDSAVYLCASSLFRGPGELFFGEGSRLTVL.

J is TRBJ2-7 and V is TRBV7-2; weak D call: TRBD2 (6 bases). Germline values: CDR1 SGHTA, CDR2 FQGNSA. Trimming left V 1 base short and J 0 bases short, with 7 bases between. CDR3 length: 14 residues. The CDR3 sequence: CASSLERASYEQYF. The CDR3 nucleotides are TGTGCCAGCAGCTTAGAGCGGGCCTCCTACGAGCAGTACTTC.

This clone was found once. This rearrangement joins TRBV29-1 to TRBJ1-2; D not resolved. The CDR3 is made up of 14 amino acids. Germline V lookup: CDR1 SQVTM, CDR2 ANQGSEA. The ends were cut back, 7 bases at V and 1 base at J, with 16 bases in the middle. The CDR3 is CSASDPHSNYGYTF. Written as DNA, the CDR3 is TGCAGCGCCTCTGACCCACATAGTAACTATGGCTACACCTTC.

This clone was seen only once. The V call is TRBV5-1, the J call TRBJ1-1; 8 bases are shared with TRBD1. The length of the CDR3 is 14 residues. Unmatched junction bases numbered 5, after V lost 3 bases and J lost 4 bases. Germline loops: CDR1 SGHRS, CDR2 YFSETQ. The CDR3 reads CASSSPDRGTEAFF. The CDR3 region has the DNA TGCGCCAGCAGCTCCCCCGACAGGGGCACTGAAGCTTTCTTT.

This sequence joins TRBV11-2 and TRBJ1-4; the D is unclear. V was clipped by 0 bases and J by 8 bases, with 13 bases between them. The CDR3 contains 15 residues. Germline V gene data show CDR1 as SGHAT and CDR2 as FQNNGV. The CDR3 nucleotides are TGTGCCAGCAGCTTAGAAATCGGCGGACCAGAAAAACTGTTTTTT. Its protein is CASSLEIGGPEKLFF.